One and the same sample provided the 12 T cell receptor beta chains below, sequenced in a study of control samples from healthy donors and cancer patients. Profiled with immunoSEQ multiplex PCR; TCRdb holds only in-frame clones, not every one. Of 100,000 to 150,000 clones in the sample, about 93% were seen once. Sequenced material: blood. The source of these receptors is a man between 18 and 35 years old in good health.

Only one count was recorded for this clone. The chain joins TRBV6-6 to TRBJ1-1, with TRBD1 as a possible D gene (6 bases). CDR3 length equals 13 residues. Trimming shortened V by 5 bases and J by 8 bases, and 15 bases separated the two germline ends. From germline, CDR1 is MNHNY and CDR2 SVGAGI (reference sequence). CDR3 nucleotide sequence: TGTGCCAGCAGTCCCCCGGGGGCGAGCGAAGCTTTCTTT. The encoded protein is CASSPPGASEAFF.

This rearrangement joins TRBV2 to TRBJ2-5; D perhaps matches TRBD2 (6 bases). Germline lookup yields CDR1 SNHLY and CDR2 FYNNEI. V lost 4 bases to trimming and J lost 8 bases, with 23 bases between them. The CDR3 spans 16 residues. This chain's CDR3 is CASSGARGEMLGTQYF. The DNA for the CDR3 is TGTGCCAGCAGTGGAGCGCGGGGAGAGATGCTGGGAACCCAGTACTTC. The full variable domain, in which reference TRBV2 and TRBJ2-5 provide the parts outside the CDR3, is EPEVTQTPSHQVTQMGQEVILRCVPISNHLYFYWYRQILGQKVEFLVSFYNNEISEKSEIFDDQFSVERPDGSNFTLKIRSTKLEDSAMYFCASSGARGEMLGTQYFGPGTRLLVL.

The chain combines TRBV6-5 with TRBJ1-1; 8 bases fit TRBD1. V dropped 4 bases and J dropped 7; count of bases not matched to a gene: 11. CDR3 length equals 15 residues. Germline CDR1 MNHEY, CDR2 SVGAGI. CDR3 DNA: TGTGCCAGCAGTTTCACCGGGACAGGCCCGGGTGAAGCTTTCTTT. Its protein product is CASSFTGTGPGEAFF.

The chain uses TRBV11-2 and TRBJ1-1; 8 nucleotides agree with TRBD1. The CDR3 runs 13 residues. Unmatched junction bases numbered 3, after V lost 5 bases and J lost 4 bases. The germline CDR1 and CDR2 sequences are SGHAT and FQNNGV. The CDR3 region is CASSDRGITEAFF. In DNA, the CDR3 is TGTGCCAGCAGCGACAGGGGAATCACTGAAGCTTTCTTT. Drawing the rest from reference TRBV11-2 and TRBJ1-1, the complete variable domain is EAGVAQSPRYKIIEKRQSVAFWCNPISGHATLYWYQQILGQGPKLLIQFQNNGVVDDSQLPKDRFSAERLKGVDSTLKIQPAKLEDSAVYLCASSDRGITEAFFGQGTRLTVV.

The genes are TRBV9 and TRBJ2-1; 11 positions match TRBD2. V shed 3 bases and J 8 bases; nucleotides not matched to a gene: 7. CDR1 and CDR2 (germline): SGDLS, YYNGEE. This CDR3 is built from 15 residues. CDR3: CASSARLAGRDEQFF. CDR3 sequence (DNA): TGTGCCAGCAGCGCCAGACTAGCGGGGAGGGATGAGCAGTTCTTC.

The chain combines TRBV30 with TRBJ1-1, with a tentative D call TRBD1 (6 bases). Germline V lookup: CDR1 GTSNPN, CDR2 SVGIG (reference sequence). V was trimmed by 4 bases and J by 3 bases, leaving 18 bases between them. This CDR3 contains 15 residues. In DNA, the CDR3 is TGTGCCTGGAAGCTGCAGGGGAGCACGGACACTGAAGCTTTCTTT. As protein: CAWKLQGSTDTEAFF.

The chain uses TRBV6-1 and TRBJ2-6, with D tentatively TRBD1 (5 bases). The germline V and J ends were trimmed by 2 bases and 1 base, with 9 bases remaining between them. The germline V gene encodes CDR1 MNHNS and CDR2 SASEGT. This CDR3 spans 16 amino acids. The CDR3 is CASSEQKGSGANVLTF. The CDR3 DNA is TGTGCCAGCAGTGAACAGAAGGGGTCTGGGGCCAACGTCCTGACTTTC.

The chain links TRBV12-2 to TRBJ2-7; the table calls TRBD1, which could not be checked here. TRBV12-2 is designated a pseudogene. This CDR3 contains 16 residues. The CDR3 reads CASRLVPQASSYEQYV. The CDR3 nucleotides are TGTGCAAGTCGCTTAGTACCCCAGGCCAGCTCCTACGAGCAGTACGTC.

The V call is TRBV15, the J call TRBJ1-4; 10 bases map to TRBD1. CDR1 is LNHNV and CDR2 is YYDKDF in the germline V gene (reference sequence). This CDR3 region has 15 residues. Trimming removed 3 bases from V and 2 bases from J; junction bases left unmatched: 0. In DNA, the CDR3 is TGTGCCACCAGCAGGACAGGGGGCACTAATGAAAAACTGTTTTTT. Translated, it gives CATSRTGGTNEKLFF.

The rearrangement links TRBV18 to TRBJ2-2; no reliable D call. Looked up from germline, CDR1 is KGHSH and CDR2 is LQKENI. There are 17 residues in the CDR3. The germline V and J ends were trimmed by 3 bases and 1 base, with 15 bases remaining between them. In nucleotides, the CDR3 is TGTGCCAGCTCACCCAAGGGAACGGTTCGGAACACCGGGGAGCTGTTTTTT. Amino acid sequence: CASSPKGTVRNTGELFF.

This rearrangement joins TRBV28 to TRBJ1-5, with D unresolved. The V end was cut by 0 bases, the J end by 0 bases, with 21 bases between. Germline lookup yields CDR1 MDHEN and CDR2 SYDVKM. This CDR3 is built from 20 residues. CDR3 in DNA: TGTGCCAGCAGTTTATGCACAGCGCAGACCCCACTGTGTAGCAATCAGCCCCAGCATTTT. Protein: CASSLCTAQTPLCSNQPQHF. The full variable domain, completed using reference TRBV28 and TRBJ1-5, is DVKVTQSSRYLVKRTGEKVFLECVQDMDHENMFWYRQDPGLGLRLIYFSYDVKMKEKGDIPEGYSVSREKKERFSLILESASTNQTSMYLCASSLCTAQTPLCSNQPQHFGDGTRLSIL.

This chain joins TRBV19 and TRBJ2-5, with a weak D call TRBD1 (6 bases). Per germline, CDR1 LNHDA and CDR2 SQIVND (reference sequence). Trimming shortened V by 1 base and J by 5 bases, and 14 bases separated the two germline ends. This CDR3 has 15 residues. CDR3: CASSIGGRGHETQYF. CDR3 sequence (DNA): TGTGCCAGTAGTATAGGTGGCAGGGGCCATGAGACCCAGTACTTC.